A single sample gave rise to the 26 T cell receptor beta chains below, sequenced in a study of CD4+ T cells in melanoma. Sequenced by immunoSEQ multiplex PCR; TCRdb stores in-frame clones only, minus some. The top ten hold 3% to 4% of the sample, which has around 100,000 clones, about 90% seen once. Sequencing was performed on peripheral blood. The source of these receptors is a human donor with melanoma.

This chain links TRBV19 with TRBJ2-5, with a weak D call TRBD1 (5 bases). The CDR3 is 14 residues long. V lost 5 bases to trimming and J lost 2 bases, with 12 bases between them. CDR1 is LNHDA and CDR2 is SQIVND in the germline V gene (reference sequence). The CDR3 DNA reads TGTGCCAGTAGTGTAACAGGATTACAAGAGACCCAGTACTTC. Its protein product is CASSVTGLQETQYF.

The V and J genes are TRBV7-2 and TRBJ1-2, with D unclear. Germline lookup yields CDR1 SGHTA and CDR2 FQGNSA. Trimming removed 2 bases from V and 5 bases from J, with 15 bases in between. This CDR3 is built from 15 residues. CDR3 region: CASSLNSGLTYGYTF. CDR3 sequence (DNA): TGTGCCAGCAGCTTAAACAGCGGCCTAACTTATGGCTACACCTTC.

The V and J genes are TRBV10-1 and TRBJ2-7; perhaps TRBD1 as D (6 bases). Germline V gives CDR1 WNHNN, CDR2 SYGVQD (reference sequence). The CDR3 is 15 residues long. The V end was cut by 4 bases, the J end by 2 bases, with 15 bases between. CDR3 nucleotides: TGCGCCAGCAGTGGGGGGCCCTTCAGCCCCTACGAGCAGTACTTC. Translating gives CASSGGPFSPYEQYF.

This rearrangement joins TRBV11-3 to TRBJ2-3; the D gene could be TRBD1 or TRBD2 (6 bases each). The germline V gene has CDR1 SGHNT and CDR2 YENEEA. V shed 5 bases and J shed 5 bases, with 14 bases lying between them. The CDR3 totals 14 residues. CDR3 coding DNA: TGTGCCAGCAGCCCCACGGGGGCCGTAGATACGCAGTATTTT. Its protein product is CASSPTGAVDTQYF. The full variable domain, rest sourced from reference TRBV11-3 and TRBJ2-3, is EAGVVQSPRYKIIEKKQPVAFWCNPISGHNTLYWYLQNLGQGPELLIRYENEEAVDDSQLPKDRFSAERLKGVDSTLKIQPAELGDSAVYLCASSPTGAVDTQYFGPGTRLTVL.

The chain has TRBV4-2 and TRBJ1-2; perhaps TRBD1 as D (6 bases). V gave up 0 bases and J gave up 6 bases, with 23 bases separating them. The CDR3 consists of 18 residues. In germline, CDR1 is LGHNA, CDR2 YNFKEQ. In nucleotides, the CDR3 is TGTGCCAGCAGCCAAGATGCAACAGGGAGAAGGGGAGCGAATGGCTACACCTTC. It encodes CASSQDATGRRGANGYTF.

Here the CDR3 DNA reads TGTGCCAGCAGTGCGACTAGCGGGAGGGCCGGGGATACGCAGTATTTT. Translated, it gives CASSATSGRAGDTQYF. The chain is built from TRBV6-1 and TRBJ2-3; 14 positions match TRBD2. The V and J ends lost 4 bases and 6 bases, in that order; junction bases with no gene match: 6. Germline assignment: CDR1 MNHNS and CDR2 SASEGT. The CDR3 consists of 16 residues.

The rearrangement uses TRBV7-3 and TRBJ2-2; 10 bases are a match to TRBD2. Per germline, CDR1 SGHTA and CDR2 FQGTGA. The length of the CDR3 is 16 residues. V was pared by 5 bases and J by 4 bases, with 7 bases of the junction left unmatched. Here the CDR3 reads CASSPSSGSITGELFF. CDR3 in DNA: TGTGCCAGCAGCCCCTCTAGCGGGAGTATCACCGGGGAGCTGTTTTTT.

CDR3 DNA sequence: TGTGCCAGTAGTATTCGGGGAGGGACATACGAGCAGTACTTC. This translates into CASSIRGGTYEQYF. V gene TRBV19 combines with J gene TRBJ2-7; D might be TRBD2 (7 bases). The V end was cut by 3 bases, the J end by 4 bases, with 13 bases between. Germline CDR1 is LNHDA and CDR2 is SQIVND (reference sequence). The CDR3 sequence is 14 residues long.

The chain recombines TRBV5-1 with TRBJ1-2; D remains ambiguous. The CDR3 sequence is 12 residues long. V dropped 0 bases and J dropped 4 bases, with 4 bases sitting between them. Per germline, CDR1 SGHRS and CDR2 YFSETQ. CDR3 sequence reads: CASSLAGYGYTF. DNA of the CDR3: TGCGCCAGCAGCTTGGCCGGCTATGGCTACACCTTC.

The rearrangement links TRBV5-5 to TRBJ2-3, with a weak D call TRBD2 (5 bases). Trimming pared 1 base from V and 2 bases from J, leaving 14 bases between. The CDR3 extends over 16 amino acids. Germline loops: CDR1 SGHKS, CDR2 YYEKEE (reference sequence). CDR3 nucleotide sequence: TGTGCCAGCAGCTTGCGGGAAGGAGGTGTCACAGATACGCAGTATTTT. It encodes CASSLREGGVTDTQYF.

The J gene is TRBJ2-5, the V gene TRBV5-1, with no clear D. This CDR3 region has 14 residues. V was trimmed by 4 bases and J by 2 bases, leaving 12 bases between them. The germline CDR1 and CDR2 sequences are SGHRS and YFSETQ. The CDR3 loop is CASSPTTQQETQYF. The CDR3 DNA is TGCGCCAGCAGCCCTACAACACAACAAGAGACCCAGTACTTC.

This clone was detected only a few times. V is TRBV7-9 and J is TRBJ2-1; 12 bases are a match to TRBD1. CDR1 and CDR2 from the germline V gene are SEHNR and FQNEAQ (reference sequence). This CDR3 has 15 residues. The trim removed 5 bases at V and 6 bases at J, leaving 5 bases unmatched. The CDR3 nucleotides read TGTGCCAGCAGCCGGGGACAGGGGGCGCGCAATGAGCAGTTCTTC. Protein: CASSRGQGARNEQFF.

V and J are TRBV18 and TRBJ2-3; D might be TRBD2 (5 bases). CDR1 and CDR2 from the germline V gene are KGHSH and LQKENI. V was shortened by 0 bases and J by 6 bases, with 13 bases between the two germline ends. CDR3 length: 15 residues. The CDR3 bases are TGTGCCAGCTCACCACCTTGGACTCCGTCTGATACGCAGTATTTT. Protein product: CASSPPWTPSDTQYF.

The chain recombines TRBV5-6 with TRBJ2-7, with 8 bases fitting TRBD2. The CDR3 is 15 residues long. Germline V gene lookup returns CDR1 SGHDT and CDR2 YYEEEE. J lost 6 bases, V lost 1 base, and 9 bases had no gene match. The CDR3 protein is CASSLRLREAVEQYF. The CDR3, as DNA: TGTGCCAGCAGCTTGAGGTTGCGGGAGGCCGTCGAGCAGTACTTC.

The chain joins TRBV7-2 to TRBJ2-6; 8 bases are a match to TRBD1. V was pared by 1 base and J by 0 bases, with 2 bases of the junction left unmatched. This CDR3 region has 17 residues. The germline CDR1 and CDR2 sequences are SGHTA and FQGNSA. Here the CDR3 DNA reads TGTGCCAGCAGCTTAGGGACAGGGCGCTCTGGGGCCAACGTCCTGACTTTC. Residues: CASSLGTGRSGANVLTF. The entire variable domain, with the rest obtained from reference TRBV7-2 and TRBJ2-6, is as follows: GAGVSQSPSNKVTEKGKDVELRCDPISGHTALYWYRQSLGQGLEFLIYFQGNSAPDKSGLPSDRFSAERTGGSVSTLTIQRTQQEDSAVYLCASSLGTGRSGANVLTFGAGSRLTVL.

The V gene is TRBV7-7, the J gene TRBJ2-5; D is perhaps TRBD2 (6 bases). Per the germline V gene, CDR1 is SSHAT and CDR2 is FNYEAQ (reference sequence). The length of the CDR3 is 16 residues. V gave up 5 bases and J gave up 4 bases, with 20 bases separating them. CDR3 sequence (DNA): TGTGCCAGCAGCCCCCGAGTAGCGAGGGGAGGAGAGACCCAGTACTTC. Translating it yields CASSPRVARGGETQYF.

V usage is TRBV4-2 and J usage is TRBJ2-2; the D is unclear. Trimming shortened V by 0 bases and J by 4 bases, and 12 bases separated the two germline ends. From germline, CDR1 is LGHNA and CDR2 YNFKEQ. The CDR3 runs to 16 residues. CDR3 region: CASSQDSPRITGELFF. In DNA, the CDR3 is TGTGCCAGCAGCCAAGATAGTCCAAGGATCACCGGGGAGCTGTTTTTT.

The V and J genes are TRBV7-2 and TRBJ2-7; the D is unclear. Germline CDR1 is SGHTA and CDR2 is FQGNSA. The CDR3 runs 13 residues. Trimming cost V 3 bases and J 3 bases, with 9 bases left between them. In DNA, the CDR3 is TGTGCCAGCAGCTTCGCCTCCCTCTACGAGCAGTACTTC. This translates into CASSFASLYEQYF.

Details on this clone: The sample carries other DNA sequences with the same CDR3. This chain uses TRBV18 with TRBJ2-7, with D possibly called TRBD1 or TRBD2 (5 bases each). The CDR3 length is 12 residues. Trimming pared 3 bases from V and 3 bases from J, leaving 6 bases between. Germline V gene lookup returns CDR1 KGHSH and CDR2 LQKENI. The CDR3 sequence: CASSPGRYEQYF. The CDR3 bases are TGTGCCAGCTCACCGGGACGCTACGAGCAGTACTTC.

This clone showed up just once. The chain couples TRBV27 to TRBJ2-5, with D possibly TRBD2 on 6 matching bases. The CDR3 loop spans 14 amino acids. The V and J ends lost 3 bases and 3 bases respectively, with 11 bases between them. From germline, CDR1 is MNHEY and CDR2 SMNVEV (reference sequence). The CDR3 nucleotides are TGTGCCAGCAGTTTTTACGGGGGAAAAGAGACCCAGTACTTC. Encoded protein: CASSFYGGKETQYF.

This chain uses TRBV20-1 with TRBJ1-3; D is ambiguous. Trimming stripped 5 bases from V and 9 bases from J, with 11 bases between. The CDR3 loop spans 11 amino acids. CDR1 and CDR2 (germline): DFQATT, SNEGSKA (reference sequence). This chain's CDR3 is CSAGDFSTIYF. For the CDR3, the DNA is TGCAGTGCTGGGGATTTCAGCACCATATATTTT.

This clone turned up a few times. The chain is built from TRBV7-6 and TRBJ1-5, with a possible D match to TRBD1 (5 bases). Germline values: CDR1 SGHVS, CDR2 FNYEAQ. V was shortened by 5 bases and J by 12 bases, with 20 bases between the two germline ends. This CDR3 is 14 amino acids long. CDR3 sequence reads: CASSPRQFNLFQHF. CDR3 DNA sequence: TGTGCCAGCAGCCCTCGACAGTTTAATCTGTTCCAGCATTTT.

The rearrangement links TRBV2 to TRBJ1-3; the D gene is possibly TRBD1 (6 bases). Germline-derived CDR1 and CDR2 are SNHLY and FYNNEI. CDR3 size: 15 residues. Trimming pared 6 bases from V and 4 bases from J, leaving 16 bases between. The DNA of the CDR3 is TGTGCCAGCAGAATTGGGGGGACATCAGGAAACACCATATATTTT. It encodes CASRIGGTSGNTIYF.

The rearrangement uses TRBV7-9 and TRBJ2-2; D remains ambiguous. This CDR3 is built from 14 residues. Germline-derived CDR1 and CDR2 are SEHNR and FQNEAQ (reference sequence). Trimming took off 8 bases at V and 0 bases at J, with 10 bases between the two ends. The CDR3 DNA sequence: TGTGCCAGCCTCCGACTTGCGAACACCGGGGAGCTGTTTTTT. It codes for CASLRLANTGELFF.

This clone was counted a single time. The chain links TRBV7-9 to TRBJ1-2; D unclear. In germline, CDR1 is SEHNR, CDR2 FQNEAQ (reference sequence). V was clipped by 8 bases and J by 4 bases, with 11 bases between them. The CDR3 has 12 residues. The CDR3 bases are TGTGCCAGCGGGGAGTCCTTCTATGGCTACACCTTC. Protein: CASGESFYGYTF.

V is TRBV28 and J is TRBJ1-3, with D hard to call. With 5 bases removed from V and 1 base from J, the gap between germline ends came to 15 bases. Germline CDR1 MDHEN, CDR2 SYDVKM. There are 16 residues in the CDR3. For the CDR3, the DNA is TGTGCCAGCAGTACAACCTTGGGGTGGTCTGGAAACACCATATATTTT. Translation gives CASSTTLGWSGNTIYF.